The next 15 T cell receptor beta chains were all read from a single sample in a study of T cells in localized non-small cell lung cancer. The assay was immunoSEQ multiplex PCR, and TCRdb's table has in-frame clones only and misses some. The data contain roughly 3,800 clones, about 31% of them singletons. The sequences come from lung tumor tissue, collected before any cancer treatment. These TCRs come from a man aged 40 to 75 with stage I lung adenocarcinoma.

The genes are TRBV19 and TRBJ1-5; no definite D call. V was shortened by 5 bases and J by 6 bases, with 14 bases between the two germline ends. The CDR3 is 14 residues long. From germline, CDR1 is LNHDA and CDR2 SQIVND (reference sequence). CDR3 sequence reads: CASSPREVSQPQHF. The CDR3 bases are TGTGCCAGTAGTCCCAGAGAAGTGTCTCAGCCCCAGCATTTT.

This clone was observed a handful of times. The CDR3 spells CASSFRTGRYNEQFF. CDR3 coding DNA: TGTGCCAGCAGCTTTCGGACGGGCAGATACAATGAGCAGTTCTTC. The chain recombines TRBV11-3 with TRBJ2-1; no reliable D call. Trimming left V 3 bases short and J 4 bases short, with 13 bases between. Germline V CDR1 and CDR2: SGHNT, YENEEA. This CDR3 spans 15 amino acids.

The rearrangement uses TRBV14 and TRBJ1-2; tentative D call: TRBD1 (6 bases). The length of the CDR3 is 13 residues. V dropped 4 bases and J dropped 4 bases, with 10 bases sitting between them. The germline V gene has CDR1 SGHDN and CDR2 FVKESK. CDR3 residues: CASSPLDSYGYTF. In nucleotides, the CDR3 is TGTGCCAGCAGCCCGTTGGACAGCTATGGCTACACCTTC.

This clone was found a few times. V and J are TRBV9 and TRBJ2-2; TRBD2 might be the D (6 bases). The CDR3 covers 15 residues. V gave up 4 bases and J gave up 4 bases, with 14 bases separating them. Per the germline V gene, CDR1 is SGDLS and CDR2 is YYNGEE. CDR3 DNA sequence: TGTGCCAGCAGCCCAGGGACTTTAGGCACCGGGGAGCTGTTTTTT. It codes for CASSPGTLGTGELFF.

This chain joins TRBV28 and TRBJ2-7; TRBD1 matches 8 bases. V shed 7 bases, J shed 3 bases, and the junction held 11 bases outside the gene matches. Per the germline V gene, CDR1 is MDHEN and CDR2 is SYDVKM. This CDR3 contains 15 residues. In DNA, the CDR3 is TGTGCCAGCACCCCCCGGACAGGGAGGTTCTACGAGCAGTACTTC. It specifies CASTPRTGRFYEQYF.

The sample holds a few counts of this clone. The V and J genes are TRBV11-3 and TRBJ1-5; D possibly corresponds to TRBD1 (5 bases). Trimming removed 3 bases at V and 7 bases at J, with 16 bases between. Germline assignment: CDR1 SGHNT and CDR2 YENEEA. This CDR3 is built from 15 residues. CDR3 protein: CASSLGQGGKQPQHF. Written as DNA, the CDR3 is TGTGCCAGCAGCTTGGGTCAGGGTGGGAAACAGCCCCAGCATTTT.

This clone was counted a few times. J is TRBJ2-1 and V is TRBV9, with D uncertain. Per germline, CDR1 SGDLS and CDR2 YYNGEE. The CDR3 sequence is 16 residues long. V lost 0 bases, J lost 0 bases, and 10 bases lay in between. CDR3 in DNA: TGTGCCAGCAGCGTAGCTACGAGTTCCTCCTACAATGAGCAGTTCTTC. This codes for CASSVATSSSYNEQFF.

The chain has TRBV30 and TRBJ1-2; 12 bases line up with TRBD1. In germline, CDR1 is GTSNPN, CDR2 SVGIG (reference sequence). The CDR3 extends over 15 amino acids. The V gene end was trimmed by 2 bases and the J gene end by 8 bases; junction bases not matched to a gene: 9. The CDR3: CAWSPPGQGARGYTF. The CDR3 nucleotides read TGTGCCTGGAGTCCTCCGGGACAGGGGGCGAGGGGCTACACCTTC.

This clone was counted only a few times. The V call is TRBV28, the J call TRBJ2-3; D is unresolved. The CDR3 is 13 amino acids. The V gene lost 3 bases and the J gene lost 3 bases, with 7 bases spanning the gap. Looked up from germline, CDR1 is MDHEN and CDR2 is SYDVKM. The CDR3 sequence is CASSFPGTDTQYF. CDR3 coding DNA: TGTGCCAGCAGTTTCCCTGGAACAGATACGCAGTATTTT.

V and J are TRBV11-3 and TRBJ2-2; D possibly matches TRBD1 or TRBD2 (5 bases each). CDR1 and CDR2 (germline): SGHNT, YENEEA. The CDR3 length is 14 residues. V dropped 5 bases and J dropped 9 bases, with 16 bases sitting between them. The CDR3 reads CASSRDAGSRELFF. CDR3 DNA sequence: TGTGCCAGCAGCCGGGACGCCGGCTCCCGGGAGCTGTTTTTT.

Within the sample, this clone is medium-sized. This chain links TRBV11-3 with TRBJ1-1; D might be TRBD1 (5 bases). The CDR3 loop spans 14 amino acids. Trimming shortened V by 5 bases and J by 1 base, and 11 bases separated the two germline ends. Germline V lookup: CDR1 SGHNT, CDR2 YENEEA. CDR3 bases: TGTGCCAGCAGCCCAGGGACGGGGAACACTGAAGCTTTCTTT. Translated, it gives CASSPGTGNTEAFF.

This clone rates as medium-sized. V usage is TRBV11-3 and J usage is TRBJ1-5, with D tentatively TRBD1 (6 bases). CDR3 length: 15 amino acids. Trimming removed 6 bases from V and 2 bases from J, with 14 bases in between. Germline V gene data show CDR1 as SGHNT and CDR2 as YENEEA. Here the CDR3 reads CASSLQGLGNQPQHF. CDR3 nucleotides: TGTGCCAGCAGTCTTCAGGGGTTGGGCAATCAGCCCCAGCATTTT. Variable domain in full (rest from reference TRBV11-3 and TRBJ1-5): EAGVVQSPRYKIIEKKQPVAFWCNPISGHNTLYWYLQNLGQGPELLIRYENEEAVDDSQLPKDRFSAERLKGVDSTLKIQPAELGDSAVYLCASSLQGLGNQPQHFGDGTRLSIL.

In its sample, this clone was seen a few times. The gene calls are TRBV5-1 and TRBJ2-7; TRBD1 agrees at 7 bases. The CDR3 spans 14 residues. The J segment lost 4 bases and the V segment lost 0 bases, leaving 4 bases of the junction unmatched. Germline loops: CDR1 SGHRS, CDR2 YFSETQ. Written as DNA, the CDR3 is TGCGCCAGCAGCTTGGCACAGGGGTGGTACGAGCAGTACTTC. Amino acid sequence: CASSLAQGWYEQYF.

This clone is medium-sized in the sample. The V call is TRBV11-3, the J call TRBJ2-2; D remains unclear. CDR3 length equals 15 residues. Trimming pared 2 bases from V and 4 bases from J, leaving 11 bases between. CDR1 is SGHNT, CDR2 YENEEA, per germline. Written as DNA, the CDR3 is TGTGCCAGCAGCTTAAATGCGGTTTCCACCGGGGAGCTGTTTTTT. Its translation: CASSLNAVSTGELFF.

This clone has a handful of counts. This chain joins TRBV14 and TRBJ2-2; the match to TRBD2 covers 9 bases. V lost 3 bases and J lost 0; bases outside the gene matches: 2. Looked up from germline, CDR1 is SGHDN and CDR2 is FVKESK. CDR3 length: 16 residues. CDR3 protein: CASSQVAGANTGELFF. CDR3 DNA: TGTGCCAGCAGCCAGGTAGCGGGAGCGAACACCGGGGAGCTGTTTTTT.